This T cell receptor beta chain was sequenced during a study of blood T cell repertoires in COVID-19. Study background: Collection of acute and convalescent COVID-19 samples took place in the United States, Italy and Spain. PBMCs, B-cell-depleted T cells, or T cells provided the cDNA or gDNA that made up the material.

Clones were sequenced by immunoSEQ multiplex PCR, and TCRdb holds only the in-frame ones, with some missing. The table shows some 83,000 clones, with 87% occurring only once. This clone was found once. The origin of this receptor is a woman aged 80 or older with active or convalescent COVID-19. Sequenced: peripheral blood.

Here the CDR3 DNA reads TGTGCCAGCAGCGTAGATGGGGGGAGCACCGGGGAGCTGTTTTTT. Protein sequence: CASSVDGGSTGELFF. The V gene is TRBV9, the J gene TRBJ2-2; the D gene is possibly TRBD2 (6 bases). Deletions cut 0 bases from V and 4 bases from J, with 10 bases between. The CDR3 totals 15 residues. Germline V gives CDR1 SGDLS, CDR2 YYNGEE.